This TCR beta chain was found in a study of cytomegalovirus exposure and HLA in healthy donors. The primer mix had 60 Vbeta and 13 Jbeta primers. The table came from immunoSEQ multiplex PCR; TCRdb's copy has only in-frame clones and leaves some out. The data hold around 150,000 clones, with about 71% observed a single time. Findings and caveats of the study: Across donors, sequencing depth was assumed by presence/absence analyses to be roughly uniform. A later analysis reportedly identified an Asian-associated ancestry cluster as carrying fewer N-insertions than the roughly 600-donor mean. In a later analysis, specific HLA alleles were associated with 15,000 to 20,000 TCR beta sequences at a 0.05 false discovery rate.

On this clone itself: Its antigen is not identified.

The sequenced material came from PBMCs. This receptor was taken from a man between 45 and 60 years old in good health and CMV-seronegative.

CDR3 DNA: TGTGCCAGCAGTCCCGCCGGGACTAGGGATGAGCAGTTCTTC. It specifies CASSPAGTRDEQFF. The chain uses TRBV4-2 and TRBJ2-1, with TRBD2 identical over 8 bases. The CDR3 is 14 amino acids. V was pared by 6 bases and J by 8 bases, with 9 bases of the junction left unmatched. Germline V gives CDR1 LGHNA, CDR2 YNFKEQ.